This entry lists 25 T cell receptor beta chains sequenced from one sample in a study of T cell changes during pregnancy in multiple sclerosis. Using immunoSEQ multiplex PCR, the repertoire was profiled, and TCRdb retains in-frame clones only, with some absent. This sample has 70,000 to 100,000 clones, with approximately 94% found just once. This specimen consisted of peripheral blood, obtained in the third trimester of pregnancy. The receptor set was obtained from a female donor with multiple sclerosis, enrolled in a pregnancy study.

The V call is TRBV19, the J call TRBJ2-1; 9 bases are a match to TRBD1. The CDR3 is 16 residues long. Germline lookup yields CDR1 LNHDA and CDR2 SQIVND (reference sequence). V lost 7 bases and J lost 5; bases outside the gene matches: 12. CDR3 protein: CASTPSGTGPHNEQFF. The CDR3 DNA is TGTGCCAGTACCCCCTCCGGGACAGGGCCTCACAATGAGCAGTTCTTC.

The chain has TRBV6-5 and TRBJ1-1; TRBD1 matches at 7 bases. This CDR3 spans 14 amino acids. Germline V lookup: CDR1 MNHEY, CDR2 SVGAGI. Trimming cost V 8 bases and J 1 base; bases outside gene matches: 7. The CDR3, as DNA: TGTGCCAGCCAGGGGACAGCGAGGAACACTGAAGCTTTCTTT. Translating gives CASQGTARNTEAFF.

As DNA, the CDR3 is TGTGCCAGCAGCGTCGGGAGTTCCGCCTACGAGCAGTACTTC. This encodes CASSVGSSAYEQYF. The chain couples TRBV9 to TRBJ2-7; TRBD2 is a possible D gene (6 bases). The CDR3 has 14 amino acids. V was cut by 2 bases and J by 2 bases, with 11 bases left in between. Germline CDR1 SGDLS, CDR2 YYNGEE.

The V and J genes are TRBV2 and TRBJ2-7, with D perhaps matching TRBD2 (5 bases). Germline V gives CDR1 SNHLY, CDR2 FYNNEI. This CDR3 spans 13 amino acids. Trimming took off 3 bases at V and 2 bases at J, with 8 bases between the two ends. The CDR3, as DNA: TGTGCCAGCAGTGAGTGGGGAGCCTACGAGCAGTACTTC. As protein: CASSEWGAYEQYF.

V gene TRBV19 combines with J gene TRBJ2-7, with 9 positions matching TRBD2. V shed 11 bases, J shed 7 bases, and the junction held 12 bases outside the gene matches. CDR3 length: 13 residues. Germline CDR1 LNHDA, CDR2 SQIVND (reference sequence). CDR3 sequence (DNA): TGTGCCGGGAGGATAGCGGGAGTTAGGGAGCAGTACTTC. It is translated as CAGRIAGVREQYF.

V usage is TRBV11-3 and J usage is TRBJ2-3, with TRBD1 matching over 8 bases. The CDR3 consists of 14 residues. Germline CDR1 reads SGHNT; CDR2 reads YENEEA. V gave up 2 bases and J gave up 6 bases; unmatched junction bases: 4. This CDR3 is CASSLRAGGDTQYF. CDR3 nucleotide sequence: TGTGCCAGCAGCTTAAGGGCAGGGGGCGATACGCAGTATTTT.

The chain has TRBV5-1 and TRBJ1-2, with 7 bases identical to TRBD1. Germline V gene data show CDR1 as SGHRS and CDR2 as YFSETQ. The V gene end was trimmed by 4 bases and the J gene end by 5 bases; junction bases not matched to a gene: 8. The length of the CDR3 is 14 residues. The CDR3 sequence: CASSPQTGQYGYTF. For the CDR3, the DNA is TGCGCCAGCAGCCCGCAGACAGGGCAGTATGGCTACACCTTC.

The genes are TRBV6-1 and TRBJ2-3, with 15 bases that match TRBD2. CDR3 length: 22 amino acids. The V and J ends lost 0 bases and 8 bases, in that order; junction bases with no gene match: 21. CDR1 and CDR2 (germline): MNHNS, SASEGT. DNA for the CDR3: TGTGCCAGCAGTGAAGCGCTTCACGGACTAGCGGGAGGGCCCGCCCCGAGGGGTACGCAGTATTTT. It encodes CASSEALHGLAGGPAPRGTQYF.

V usage is TRBV11-3 and J usage is TRBJ2-7; D gene ambiguous. Germline CDR1 and CDR2: SGHNT and YENEEA. The CDR3 spans 12 residues. Between the trimmed V and J ends, which lost 2 bases and 3 bases, there was a span of 5 bases. CDR3 DNA: TGTGCCAGCAGCTTAAACAGCTACGAGCAGTACTTC. Residues: CASSLNSYEQYF. Variable domain in full (rest from reference TRBV11-3 and TRBJ2-7): EAGVVQSPRYKIIEKKQPVAFWCNPISGHNTLYWYLQNLGQGPELLIRYENEEAVDDSQLPKDRFSAERLKGVDSTLKIQPAELGDSAVYLCASSLNSYEQYFGPGTRLTVT.

The rearrangement joins TRBV15 to TRBJ2-1, with TRBD2 matching over 15 bases. The CDR3 contains 17 residues. V shed 0 bases and J 9 bases; nucleotides not matched to a gene: 6. Germline assignment: CDR1 LNHNV and CDR2 YYDKDF (reference sequence). The CDR3 reads CATSRDLGLAGGGEQFF. In DNA, the CDR3 is TGTGCCACCAGCAGAGATTTGGGACTAGCGGGAGGTGGTGAGCAGTTCTTC.

The chain has TRBV5-3 and TRBJ2-5; 11 nucleotides align to TRBD2. TRBV5-3 is treated as an ORF (open reading frame) with a function not yet certain. This CDR3 comprises 15 residues. V was clipped by 4 bases and J by 2 bases; unmatched bases: 4. This CDR3 reads CARSIGTSGQETQYF. For the CDR3, the DNA is TGTGCCAGAAGCATCGGGACTAGCGGACAAGAGACCCAGTACTTC.

This sequence joins TRBV19 and TRBJ2-7; D possibly corresponds to TRBD2 (6 bases). Germline V gives CDR1 LNHDA, CDR2 SQIVND (reference sequence). The CDR3 runs 15 residues. Trimming shortened V by 5 bases and J by 3 bases, and 17 bases separated the two germline ends. The CDR3, as DNA: TGTGCCAGTAGTCTTTTAGCGGAGAAAAACTACGAGCAGTACTTC. The encoded protein is CASSLLAEKNYEQYF.

V is TRBV28 and J is TRBJ2-7; 8 bases agree with TRBD2. The germline V gene has CDR1 MDHEN and CDR2 SYDVKM. V shed 4 bases and J 5 bases; nucleotides not matched to a gene: 16. The CDR3 sequence is 17 residues long. The CDR3: CASSSPRISGAVNEQYF. The DNA of the CDR3 is TGTGCCAGCAGTTCCCCCCGCATTAGCGGGGCTGTTAACGAGCAGTACTTC.

The CDR3 sequence: CASSEKGPPRYNEQFF. The CDR3 bases are TGTGCCAGCAGTGAAAAGGGGCCTCCGAGGTACAATGAGCAGTTCTTC. V and J are TRBV2 and TRBJ2-1, with D possibly TRBD1 on 5 matching bases. V gave up 2 bases and J gave up 4 bases, with 15 bases separating them. CDR3 length: 16 residues. Per the germline V gene, CDR1 is SNHLY and CDR2 is FYNNEI.

The chain is built from TRBV7-6 and TRBJ1-5; D possibly corresponds to TRBD1 (5 bases). The CDR3 contains 16 residues. Germline values: CDR1 SGHVS, CDR2 FNYEAQ. V was trimmed by 1 base and J by 1 base, leaving 11 bases between them. The CDR3 region has the DNA TGTGCCAGCAGCTTAGGCCTGGGGGGGAGCAATCAGCCCCAGCATTTT. This encodes CASSLGLGGSNQPQHF. The full variable domain, in which reference TRBV7-6 and TRBJ1-5 provide the parts outside the CDR3, is GAGVSQSPRYKVTKRGQDVALRCDPISGHVSLYWYRQALGQGPEFLTYFNYEAQQDKSGLPNDRFSAERPEGSISTLTIQRTEQRDSAMYRCASSLGLGGSNQPQHFGDGTRLSIL.

V and J are TRBV10-3 and TRBJ2-1, with TRBD2 as a possible D gene (6 bases). This CDR3 has 14 residues. V lost 11 bases and J 0 bases, leaving 14 bases between the germline ends. CDR1 and CDR2 (germline): ENHRY, SYGVKD. The CDR3 region is CASSAHSSYNEQFF. In DNA form, the CDR3 reads TGTGCCTCTAGCGCCCACAGCTCCTACAATGAGCAGTTCTTC.

The gene calls are TRBV5-1 and TRBJ1-2; 7 nucleotides match TRBD1. With V trimmed by 2 bases and J by 4 bases, 2 bases remained unmatched. Germline CDR1 and CDR2: SGHRS and YFSETQ. The CDR3 has 13 residues. The CDR3 nucleotides read TGCGCCAGCAGCTTACGGGACAGCTATGGCTACACCTTC. Its protein is CASSLRDSYGYTF.

This clone was seen only once. This rearrangement joins TRBV6-1 to TRBJ2-7; unclear D gene. With 6 bases removed from V and 0 bases from J, the gap between germline ends came to 15 bases. Germline lookup yields CDR1 MNHNS and CDR2 SASEGT. The CDR3 has 15 residues. CDR3 DNA sequence: TGTGCCAGCAGCCTCCAAGGAACAGACTCCTACGAGCAGTACTTC. It encodes CASSLQGTDSYEQYF.

The rearrangement uses TRBV11-3 and TRBJ2-7; TRBD1 matches 9 bases. This CDR3 is built from 16 residues. From germline, CDR1 is SGHNT and CDR2 YENEEA. The J segment lost 4 bases and the V segment lost 1 base, leaving 8 bases of the junction unmatched. The DNA of the CDR3 is TGTGCCAGCAGCTTAGGAGGGGACAGGGACGGGTACGAGCAGTACTTC. Its protein product is CASSLGGDRDGYEQYF.

The rearrangement uses TRBV19 and TRBJ2-3; 10 bases map to TRBD2. Germline CDR1 reads LNHDA; CDR2 reads SQIVND (reference sequence). CDR3 length equals 14 residues. The V gene end was trimmed by 5 bases and the J gene end by 6 bases; junction bases not matched to a gene: 5. The CDR3 DNA reads as TGTGCCAGTAGTTGGCCTAGCGGGAGCGATACGCAGTATTTT. Protein: CASSWPSGSDTQYF.

The chain employs TRBV7-6 and TRBJ2-7, with 9 bases that match TRBD1. The length of the CDR3 is 14 residues. V lost 1 base to trimming and J lost 6 bases; unmatched junction nucleotides: 4. In germline, CDR1 is SGHVS, CDR2 FNYEAQ. The DNA for the CDR3 is TGTGCCAGCAGCTTAGTGGGACAGGGCGCCGAGCAGTACTTC. This encodes CASSLVGQGAEQYF.

V gene TRBV2 combines with J gene TRBJ2-1, with TRBD2 matching 10 bases. This CDR3 has 14 residues. Germline V gene data show CDR1 as SNHLY and CDR2 as FYNNEI. Unmatched junction bases numbered 9, after V lost 11 bases and J lost 5 bases. The CDR3 coding sequence is TGTGCCTCGGGGGCTAGCGGGAGCAACAATGAGCAGTTCTTC. Translation gives CASGASGSNNEQFF.

J is TRBJ1-2 and V is TRBV7-9; 8 bases fit TRBD1. CDR3 size: 14 residues. Trimming took 5 bases from V and 2 from J; bases not matched to a gene: 4. Germline-derived CDR1 and CDR2 are SEHNR and FQNEAQ (reference sequence). The DNA for the CDR3 is TGTGCCAGCAGCGCCGGACAGGGCAACTATGGCTACACCTTC. Its translation is CASSAGQGNYGYTF.

The genes are TRBV27 and TRBJ2-7, with D maybe TRBD2 (5 bases). The CDR3 totals 14 residues. V shed 8 bases and J shed 5 bases, with 19 bases lying between them. Germline assignment: CDR1 MNHEY and CDR2 SMNVEV (reference sequence). The CDR3 sequence: CASAPGVSRNEQYF. The CDR3 DNA is TGTGCCAGCGCCCCCGGGGTGAGTCGCAACGAGCAGTACTTC.

This clone was found once. This rearrangement joins TRBV27 to TRBJ1-5; 7 positions agree with TRBD1. Germline CDR1 is MNHEY and CDR2 is SMNVEV (reference sequence). V dropped 5 bases and J dropped 4; count of bases not matched to a gene: 5. The CDR3 length is 14 residues. CDR3 nucleotides: TGTGCCAGCAGTCCGGACAGGACGAATCAGCCCCAGCATTTT. Residues: CASSPDRTNQPQHF.